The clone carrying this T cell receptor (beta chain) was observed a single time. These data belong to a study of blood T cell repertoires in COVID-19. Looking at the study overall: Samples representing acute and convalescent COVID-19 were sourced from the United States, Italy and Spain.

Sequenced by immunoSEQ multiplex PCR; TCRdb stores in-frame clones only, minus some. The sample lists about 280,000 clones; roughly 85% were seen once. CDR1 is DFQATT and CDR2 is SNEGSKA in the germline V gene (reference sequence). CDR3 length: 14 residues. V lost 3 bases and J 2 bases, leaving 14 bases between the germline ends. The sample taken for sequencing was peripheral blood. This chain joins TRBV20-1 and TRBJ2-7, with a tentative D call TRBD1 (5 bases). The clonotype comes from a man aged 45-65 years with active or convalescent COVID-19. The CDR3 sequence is CSASIGAETYEQYF. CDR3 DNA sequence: TGCAGTGCTAGTATTGGGGCGGAGACCTACGAGCAGTACTTC.